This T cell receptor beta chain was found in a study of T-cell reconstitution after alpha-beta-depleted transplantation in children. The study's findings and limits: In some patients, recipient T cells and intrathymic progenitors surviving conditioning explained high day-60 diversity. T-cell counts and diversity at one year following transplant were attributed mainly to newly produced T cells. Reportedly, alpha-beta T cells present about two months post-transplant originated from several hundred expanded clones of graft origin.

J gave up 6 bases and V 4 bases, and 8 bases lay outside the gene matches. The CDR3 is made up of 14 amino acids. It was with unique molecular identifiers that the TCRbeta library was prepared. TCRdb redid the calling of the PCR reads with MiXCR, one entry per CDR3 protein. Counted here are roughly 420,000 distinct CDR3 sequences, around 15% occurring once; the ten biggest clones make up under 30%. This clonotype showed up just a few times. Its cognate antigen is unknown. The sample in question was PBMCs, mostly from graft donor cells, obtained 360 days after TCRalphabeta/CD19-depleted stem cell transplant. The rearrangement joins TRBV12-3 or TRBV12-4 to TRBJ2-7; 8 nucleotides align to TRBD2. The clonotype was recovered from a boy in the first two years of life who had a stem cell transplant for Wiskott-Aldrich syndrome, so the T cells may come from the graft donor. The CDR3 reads CASSSPGLGGEQYF. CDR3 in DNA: TGTGCCAGCAGTTCCCCGGGACTAGGAGGCGAGCAGTACTTC.